The 14 T cell receptor beta chains given below trace back to one sample, sequenced in a study of T cells in Graves' hyperthyroidism and ophthalmopathy (dated by TCRdb to about 2019). The library was made by multiplex PCR. Sequencing took place on an Illumina HiSeq 2000. The TCR beta CDR3 regions were amplified from RNA transcripts. A first-round RT-PCR of the TCR CDR3 used the HTBI primer set with the Qiagen OneStep RT-PCR kit. TCRdb reprocessed the public reads (quality trimming at Q25 with fastp, clone calling with MiXCR) and kept in-frame beta chains. Duplicate CDR3 protein sequences are folded into a single record with the most common DNA and genes. Counted in this sample were about 350,000 distinct CDR3 sequences; approximately 13% of them appeared once. The ten largest clones add up to about 26% of the sample. Sequencing was done on a sample of blood. The receptors stem from a woman aged 25 to 45 with Graves' hyperthyroidism.

This chain links TRBV20-1 with TRBJ2-7; 9 positions agree with TRBD2. CDR3 length: 11 amino acids. Germline CDR1 reads DFQATT; CDR2 reads SNEGSKA (reference sequence). CDR3 DNA: TGCAGGTTAGCGGGGGACTACGAGCAGTACTTC. Protein: CRLAGDYEQYF.

V usage is TRBV7-3 and J usage is TRBJ2-7; D is unresolved. CDR1 SGHTA and CDR2 FQGTGA come from the germline V gene. The CDR3 loop spans 13 amino acids. V was trimmed by 2 bases and J by 7 bases, leaving 12 bases between them. The CDR3 protein is CASSLGLREEQYF. CDR3 in DNA: TGTGCCAGCAGCTTAGGGCTACGTGAAGAGCAGTACTTC.

The table lists this clonotype with many counts. The chain links TRBV28 to TRBJ1-3; 12 bases fit TRBD1. V lost 8 bases to trimming and J lost 4 bases; unmatched junction nucleotides: 3. Looked up from germline, CDR1 is MDHEN and CDR2 is SYDVKM. The CDR3 runs to 14 residues. CDR3 region: CASRGTGGGNTIYF. CDR3 DNA sequence: TGTGCCAGCCGGGGGACAGGGGGCGGAAACACCATATATTTT.

This clonotype was seen more than once but under ten times. V usage is TRBV6-1 and J usage is TRBJ2-7; D unresolved. The V gene's germline CDR1 is MNHNS and CDR2 SASEGT. V shed 5 bases and J shed 5 bases, with 13 bases lying between them. The CDR3 loop spans 13 amino acids. The CDR3 DNA reads as TGTGCCAGCAGTCCCGTCCTACGTGACGAGCAGTACTTC. As protein: CASSPVLRDEQYF.

This clonotype was recorded at least ten times. The V call is TRBV6-1, the J call TRBJ1-6; D is unresolved. This CDR3 comprises 17 residues. Germline V gives CDR1 MNHNS, CDR2 SASEGT. V lost 5 bases and J lost 10, with 24 bases in between. The CDR3 bases are TGTGCCAGCAGTTACCCCGATTTATTGGGGAAAGCCTCACCCCTCCACTTT. Translation gives CASSYPDLLGKASPLHF.

This clonotype was detected many times. The rearrangement uses TRBV28 and TRBJ2-3, with 12 bases lining up with TRBD2. This CDR3 contains 15 residues. The J segment lost 6 bases and the V segment lost 6 bases, leaving 7 bases of the junction unmatched. The germline V gene has CDR1 MDHEN and CDR2 SYDVKM. The CDR3 loop is CASSQTSGSADTQYF. For the CDR3, the DNA is TGTGCCAGCAGCCAGACTAGCGGGAGTGCGGATACGCAGTATTTT.

This clonotype turned up a few times. The chain has TRBV28 and TRBJ2-4; 8 bases line up with TRBD1. Trimming removed 1 base from V and 5 bases from J; junction bases left unmatched: 4. This CDR3 contains 15 residues. Germline loops: CDR1 MDHEN, CDR2 SYDVKM. As DNA, the CDR3 is TGTGCCAGCAGTTTATTGTTCAGGGGGCAAAACATTCAGTACTTC. It is translated as CASSLLFRGQNIQYF.

In this sample, this clonotype turned up many times. The V call is TRBV28, the J call TRBJ1-4; tentatively, D is TRBD1 (6 bases). The CDR3 extends over 12 amino acids. Trimming removed 7 bases at V and 11 bases at J, with 14 bases between. CDR1 and CDR2 from the germline V gene are MDHEN and SYDVKM. DNA for the CDR3: TGTGCCAGCAACAAAGGGGGGGTGAAACTGTTTTTT. It codes for CASNKGGVKLFF.

This clonotype has a handful of counts. The J gene is TRBJ2-1, the V gene TRBV13; 12 nucleotides match TRBD2. J lost 8 bases, V lost 4 bases, and 18 bases had no gene match. This CDR3 is 19 amino acids long. From germline, CDR1 is PRHDT and CDR2 FYEKMQ (reference sequence). The CDR3 coding sequence is TGTGCCAGCAGCTGCCGCTCCTTTAGACTAGCGGGGGAGACGGATGAGCAGTTCTTC. Encoded protein: CASSCRSFRLAGETDEQFF.

This clonotype was observed many times. The rearrangement uses TRBV11-2 and TRBJ2-5; 10 nucleotides line up with TRBD2. CDR1 and CDR2 from the germline V gene are SGHAT and FQNNGV. Trimming cost V 7 bases and J 5 bases; bases outside gene matches: 16. This CDR3 comprises 17 residues. The CDR3 spells CASIVGGASGRSETQYF. In DNA form, the CDR3 reads TGTGCCAGCATCGTTGGGGGGGCTAGCGGGAGAAGTGAGACCCAGTACTTC.

The chain couples TRBV24-1 to TRBJ2-1; D may be TRBD2 (6 bases). CDR3 size: 14 residues. Germline V gives CDR1 KGHDR, CDR2 SFDVKD. Trimming took off 9 bases at V and 6 bases at J, with 17 bases between the two ends. CDR3 loop: CATDDREYLNEQFF. The CDR3 DNA is TGTGCCACCGACGACCGGGAGTATCTCAATGAGCAGTTCTTC.

This clonotype was seen a handful of times. This sequence joins TRBV7-9 and TRBJ2-2; 9 nucleotides line up with TRBD2. The V gene's germline CDR1 is SEHNR and CDR2 FQNEAQ (reference sequence). The CDR3 is 18 residues long. V trimming: 2 bases; J trimming: 5 bases; junction bases outside the gene matches: 12. The CDR3 bases are TGTGCCAGCAGCTTATCTAACAAGGCTAGCGGGAAAACCGGGGAGCTGTTTTTT. Translated, it gives CASSLSNKASGKTGELFF.

The V gene is TRBV20-1, the J gene TRBJ2-5; TRBD1 aligns across 7 bases. The CDR3 loop spans 16 amino acids. Trimming cost V 5 bases and J 5 bases; bases outside gene matches: 17. Germline values: CDR1 DFQATT, CDR2 SNEGSKA (reference sequence). The DNA for the CDR3 is TGCAGTGCTTTAACTCTGGGACAGAGGATCGCGGAGACCCAGTACTTC. Translated, it gives CSALTLGQRIAETQYF.

This chain connects TRBV20-1 to TRBJ2-1; TRBD2 matches at 9 bases. V lost 3 bases to trimming and J lost 8 bases; unmatched junction nucleotides: 20. This CDR3 is 18 amino acids long. Germline V gene data show CDR1 as DFQATT and CDR2 as SNEGSKA (reference sequence). Here the CDR3 DNA reads TGCAGTGCTAGTGAATCACTAGGCGGGAGGGCCGGAGGCGATGAGCAGTTCTTC. Translating gives CSASESLGGRAGGDEQFF.